Reported below is one T cell receptor beta chain. Its antigen is unidentified. The sample belongs to a study of T cells in Graves' hyperthyroidism and ophthalmopathy. Study-wide results and caveats: Stable hyperthyroidism was separated from ophthalmopathy by a model based on 13 V-J features.

Germline CDR1 LNHDA, CDR2 SQIVND (reference sequence). The CDR3 runs to 15 residues. Trimming took off 4 bases at V and 2 bases at J, with 15 bases between the two ends. The TCR beta CDR3 regions underwent amplification using RNA transcripts as the source. HTBI primers were the set used in a first-round RT-PCR of the TCR CDR3. MiXCR, run by TCRdb on the multiplex PCR reads, gives a single entry per CDR3 protein. Seen here are around 800,000 distinct CDR3 sequences, around 39% observed once, and the top ten hold about 8.9%. Subjects aged 18 to 65 presented with newly diagnosed hyperthyroidism of less than 2 months' duration. Uncontrolled infection, other autoimmune disease, pregnancy or lactation led to exclusion. Cells are PBMCs isolated from 9 to 10 ml of fresh blood.

The sample consisted of blood. V and J are TRBV19 and TRBJ2-7; tentative D call: TRBD1 (5 bases). This sequence was found in a man aged 18 to 30 with Graves' hyperthyroidism. The CDR3 sequence: CASSRGSGATYEQYF. The CDR3 coding sequence is TGTGCCAGTAGTAGGGGCTCAGGAGCGACCTACGAGCAGTACTTC.